Shown below are 2 T cell receptor beta chains from a single sample sequenced in a study of blood T cells in healthy people across ages. For the second PCR, which ran for about 7 to 11 cycles, a sample-barcoded 5' primer and a J-beta primer mix were used. TCRdb called the 5' RACE reads again in MiXCR, with one record for every CDR3 protein. The sample records some 760,000 distinct CDR3 sequences, 25% being singletons. The same specimen was also included in a second study, on T cells of mothers and their children.

The sequenced sample consisted of blood. The receptors were sampled from a boy aged 5-17 years in good health.

With regard to this clonotype: A junction boundary mismatches the germline segment, possibly from a read error. The chain recombines TRBV2 with TRBJ1-1; D is ambiguous. Germline V gene lookup returns CDR1 SNHLY and CDR2 FYNNEI. This CDR3 is built from 12 residues. The CDR3 loop is CTSIGENTEAFF. CDR3 sequence (DNA): TGTACCAGCATTGGGGAAAACACTGAAGCTTTCTTT.

This clonotype was observed a handful of times. The genes are TRBV4-2 and TRBJ2-2; D ambiguous. V gave up 0 bases and J gave up 6 bases, with 8 bases separating them. CDR3 length: 14 amino acids. Germline CDR1 reads LGHNA; CDR2 reads YNFKEQ. The CDR3 protein is CASSQDLLAGELFF. CDR3 coding DNA: TGTGCCAGCAGCCAAGATCTTTTGGCCGGGGAGCTGTTTTTT.